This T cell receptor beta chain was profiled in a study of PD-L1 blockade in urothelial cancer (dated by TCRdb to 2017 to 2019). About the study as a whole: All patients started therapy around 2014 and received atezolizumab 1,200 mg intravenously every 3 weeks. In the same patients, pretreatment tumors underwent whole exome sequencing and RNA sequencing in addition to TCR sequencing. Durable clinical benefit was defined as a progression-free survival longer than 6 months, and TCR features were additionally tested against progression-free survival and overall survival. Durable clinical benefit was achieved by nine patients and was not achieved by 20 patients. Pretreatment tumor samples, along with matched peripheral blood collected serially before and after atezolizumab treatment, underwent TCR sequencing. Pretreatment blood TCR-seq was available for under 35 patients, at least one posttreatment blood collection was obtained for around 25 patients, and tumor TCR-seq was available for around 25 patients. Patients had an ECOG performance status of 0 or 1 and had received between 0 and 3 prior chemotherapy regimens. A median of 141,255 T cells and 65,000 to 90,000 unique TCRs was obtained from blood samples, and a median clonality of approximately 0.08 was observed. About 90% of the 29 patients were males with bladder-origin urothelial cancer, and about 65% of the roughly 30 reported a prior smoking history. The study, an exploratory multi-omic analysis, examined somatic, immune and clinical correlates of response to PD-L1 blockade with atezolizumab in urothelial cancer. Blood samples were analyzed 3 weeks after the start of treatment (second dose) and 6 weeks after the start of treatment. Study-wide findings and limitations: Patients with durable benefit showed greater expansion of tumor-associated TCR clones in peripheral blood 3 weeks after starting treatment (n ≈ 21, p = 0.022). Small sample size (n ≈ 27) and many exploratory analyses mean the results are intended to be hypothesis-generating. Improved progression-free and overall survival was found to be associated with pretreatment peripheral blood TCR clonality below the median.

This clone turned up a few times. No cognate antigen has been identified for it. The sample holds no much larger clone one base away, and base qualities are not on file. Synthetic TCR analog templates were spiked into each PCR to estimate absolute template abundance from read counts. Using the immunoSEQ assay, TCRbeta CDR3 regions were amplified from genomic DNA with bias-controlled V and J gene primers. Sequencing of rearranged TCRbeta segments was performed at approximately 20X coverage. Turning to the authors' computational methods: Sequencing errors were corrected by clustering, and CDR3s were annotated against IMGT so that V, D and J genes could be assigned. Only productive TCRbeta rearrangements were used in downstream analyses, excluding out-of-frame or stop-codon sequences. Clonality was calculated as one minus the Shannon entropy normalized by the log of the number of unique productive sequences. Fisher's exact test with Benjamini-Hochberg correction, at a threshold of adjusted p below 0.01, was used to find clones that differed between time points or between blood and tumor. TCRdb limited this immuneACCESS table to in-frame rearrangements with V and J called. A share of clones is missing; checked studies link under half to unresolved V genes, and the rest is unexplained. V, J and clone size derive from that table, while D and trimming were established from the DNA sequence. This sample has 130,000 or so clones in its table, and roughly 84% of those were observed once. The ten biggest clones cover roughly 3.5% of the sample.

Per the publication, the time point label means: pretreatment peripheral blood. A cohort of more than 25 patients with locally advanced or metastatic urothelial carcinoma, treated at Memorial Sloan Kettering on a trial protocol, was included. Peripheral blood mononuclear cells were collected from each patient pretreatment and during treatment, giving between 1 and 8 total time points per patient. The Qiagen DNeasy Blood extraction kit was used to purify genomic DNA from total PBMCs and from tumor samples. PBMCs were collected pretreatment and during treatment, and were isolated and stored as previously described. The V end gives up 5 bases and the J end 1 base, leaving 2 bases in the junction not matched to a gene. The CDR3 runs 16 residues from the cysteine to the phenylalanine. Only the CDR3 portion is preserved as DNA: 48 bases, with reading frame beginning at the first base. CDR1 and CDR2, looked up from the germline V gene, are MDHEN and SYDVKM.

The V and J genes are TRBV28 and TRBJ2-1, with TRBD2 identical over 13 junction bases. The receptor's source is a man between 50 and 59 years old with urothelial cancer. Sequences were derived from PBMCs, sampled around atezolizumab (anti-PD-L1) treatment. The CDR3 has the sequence CASSGLAGESYNEQFF. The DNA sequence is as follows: TGTGCCAGCAGTGGACTAGCGGGGGAATCCTACAATGAGCAGTTCTTC.